This TCR beta chain was obtained from a study of T cells expressing NK-cell markers. Whole-study context: The authors derived TCR beta repertoires from sorted CD3+CD56+NKG2C+, CD3+CD56+NKG2C- and CD3+CD56-NKG2C+ T cells. Seven of the eight sequenced donors were classified as HCMV-seropositive, and one was classified as seronegative. The study, taken as a whole, reports: More than 5 donors carried dominant NKG2C+ clonotypes that made up roughly 1.0-7.0% of their CD8+ T cells.

The CDR3 is 14 residues long. From germline, CDR1 is SEHNR and CDR2 FQNEAQ (reference sequence). A note on this clonotype: Its antigen is undetermined.

A 5'RACE template switching approach incorporating UMIs was used to make TCR beta cDNA. For each CDR3 protein, TCRdb gives one entry from its re-call of the 5' RACE reads, without DNA. This sample's table reports about 380,000 distinct CDR3 sequences. J is TRBJ1-5 and V is TRBV7-9; lacking DNA, the TRBD1 call made by TCRdb goes unchecked. Sequenced: blood T cells: a sorted CD56 or NKG2C T cell subset, CD4+ or CD8+ T cells, or bulk PBMC T cells (not recorded which). The sequence derives from a man between 18 and 69 years old in good health. The CDR3 region is CASSGDGINQPQHF. Drawing the rest from reference TRBV7-9 and TRBJ1-5, the complete variable domain is DTGVSQNPRHKITKRGQNVTFRCDPISEHNRLYWYRQTLGQGPEFLTYFQNEAQLEKSRLLSDRFSAERPKGSFSTLEIQRTEQGDSAMYLCASSGDGINQPQHFGDGTRLSIL.